This T cell receptor beta chain was captured by sequencing in a study of shared clonotypes between healthy human individuals. General study results and limits: Naive CD4 clonotypes overlapped across a handful of donors at roughly 5.1%.

V lost 5 bases and J lost 5; bases outside the gene matches: 9. This CDR3 has 16 amino acids. Per the germline V gene, CDR1 is MNHEY and CDR2 is SMNVEV (reference sequence). Using immunoSEQ multiplex PCR, the repertoire was profiled, and TCRdb retains in-frame clones only, with some absent. The data show some 800,000 clones, more than 85% seen once. Only CD45RO-negative cells positively selected for CCR7 counted as naive CD8 cells, so terminally differentiated effector memory CD45RA+ cells were excluded. There were no recent acute infections or vaccinations among the donors, who were healthy HIV-negative adults. A note on this clone: Its antigen is currently unknown.

The TCR was taken from a man aged 25 to 40 in good health. The chain recombines TRBV27 with TRBJ2-2, with TRBD1 matching 9 bases. Sequenced: naive CD8+ T cells sorted from blood. The CDR3 region is CASSPPLQGATGELFF. CDR3 bases: TGTGCCAGCAGTCCCCCTTTACAGGGGGCTACCGGGGAGCTGTTTTTT.